This T cell receptor beta chain was found in a study of chronic HIV infection and antiretroviral therapy. MiXCR, applied by TCRdb to the 5' RACE reads, yields one record per CDR3 protein. This sample carries 30,000 to 45,000 distinct CDR3 sequences, around 8.7% of them seen once, and the ten largest clones take over 2.5%. This clonotype was observed a few times. This CDR3 region has 13 residues. Per germline, CDR1 KGHSH and CDR2 LQKENI. V was cut by 1 base and J by 6 bases, with 9 bases left in between. The rearrangement links TRBV18 to TRBJ1-1; no firm D call. The sample comprised peripheral blood. This TCR was sampled from an adult who had HIV and had not received antiretroviral therapy, or was an uninfected healthy control (not recorded which). CDR3 sequence: CASSPQSYAEAFF. The CDR3 DNA is TGTGCCAGCTCACCACAGAGTTATGCTGAAGCTTTCTTT.